This T cell receptor beta chain was documented in a study of shared clonotypes between healthy human individuals. Whole-study findings and limits: Non-shared clonotypes displayed generation probabilities falling below those of clonotypes present in all four donors.

The CDR3 is made up of 16 amino acids. Trimming removed 3 bases from V and 1 base from J, with 15 bases in between. The germline gives CDR1 MGHRA, CDR2 YSYEKL. Terminally differentiated effector memory CD45RA+ cells were excluded from the naive CD8 cells, which were CD45RO-negative and positively selected for CCR7. About this clone itself: The antigen is unknown. The same CDR3 arises from other DNA sequences in this sample as well.

At a deep level, the assay was run. Genomic DNA belonging to each subset was distributed in equal measure over several immunoSEQ plates. Clones were read by immunoSEQ multiplex PCR, and TCRdb kept only the in-frame ones, dropping some. The sample carries 560,000 or so clones, 95% to 96% recorded once. V gene TRBV4-1 combines with J gene TRBJ1-1, with TRBD1 as a possible D gene (5 bases). Sequencing used naive CD8+ T cells sorted from blood. This TCR was sampled from a woman aged 25 to 39 in good health. DNA of the CDR3: TGCGCCAGCAGCCAGTCTGGAGGCGGGGGGAACACTGAAGCTTTCTTT. Amino acids: CASSQSGGGGNTEAFF.